This TCR beta chain was documented in a study of shared clonotypes between healthy human individuals. Only in-frame clones appear in the TCRdb table, and some are missing; sequencing was by immunoSEQ multiplex PCR. The top ten hold about 0.41% of the sample, which has approximately 2.1 million clones, just over 90% seen once. Germline assignment: CDR1 SEHNR and CDR2 FQNEAQ (reference sequence). The CDR3 totals 16 residues. V was trimmed by 3 bases and J by 2 bases, leaving 17 bases between them. The sample consisted of naive CD4+ T cells from PBMCs. As for subset: CD45RA+ positively selected. The sequence derives from a man aged 18 to 30 in good health. Some clones in this sample may be carry-over from other donors' samples. The chain recombines TRBV7-9 with TRBJ2-7; the D call may be TRBD1 or TRBD2 (5 bases each). The CDR3 sequence is CASSFQPGRQTYEQYF. As DNA, the CDR3 is TGTGCCAGCAGCTTTCAGCCGGGACGGCAAACCTACGAGCAGTACTTC.